These T cell receptor beta chains were read from a single sample in a study of regulatory T cells in long-lasting Graves disease. TCRdb re-called the multiplex PCR reads through MiXCR, storing one row per CDR3 protein. This table holds 400,000 to 500,000 distinct CDR3 sequences, approximately 22% found once. Sequenced here: peripheral blood mononuclear cells (PBMCs), sampled when the disease was refractory, from a patient treated with antithyroid drugs. The source of these receptors is a female donor with Graves disease. Each CDR3 is given with its conserved first and last residue. D genes are given only for firm matches. Clone size is not always given. Where it is, it says once, few, many or a class for expanded clones.

J,V,size,D,DNA,CDR3
TRBJ2-7,TRBV2,many,TRBD1,TGTGCCAGCAAAGAACGGGCAGGGGGCTCCTACGAGCAGTACTTC,CASKERAGGSYEQYF
TRBJ1-1,TRBV12-5,many,.,TGTGCTAGTGGGAGGGAGTTGAACACTGAAGCTTTCTTT,CASGRELNTEAFF
TRBJ2-3,TRBV7-7,.,.,TGTGCTAGCAGCTTACACTCCACAGATACGCAGTATTTT,CASSLHSTDTQYF
TRBJ1-6,TRBV27,many,.,TGTGCCAGCAGCGATAAGTTCAGAAACCGTAATTCACCCCTCCACTTT,CASSDKFRNRNSPLHF
TRBJ2-7,TRBV12-3/TRBV12-4,many,.,TGTGCCAGCAGTCGGGGACTGGTAGGAAAGTACTTC,CASSRGLVGKYF
TRBJ2-1,TRBV20-1,few,.,TGCAGTGCTAGAGACCCGCGCGGGACCTCCTACAATGAGCAGTTCTTC,CSARDPRGTSYNEQFF
TRBJ2-5,TRBV18,few,TRBD1,TGTGCCAGCTCAACATTGACAGGGCATCAAGAGACCCAGTACTTC,CASSTLTGHQETQYF
TRBJ2-7,TRBV15,few,.,TGTGCCACCAGCAGGGGGTTTGGATACGAGCAGTACTTC,CATSRGFGYEQYF
TRBJ2-5,TRBV5-1,.,TRBD2,TGCGCCAGCAGCTTGGAGTTTAGCGGGAGAGAAGAGACCCAGTACTTC,CASSLEFSGREETQYF
TRBJ2-3,TRBV2,few,TRBD2,TGTGCCAGCAGAGGACTAGCGGGAGTGGATACGCAGTATTTT,CASRGLAGVDTQYF
TRBJ2-3,TRBV20-1,.,TRBD2,TGCAGTGTGGGAGGGACAGATACGCAGTATTTT,CSVGGTDTQYF
TRBJ2-3,TRBV20-1,.,TRBD2,TGCAGTGCTCCGGCCCCTAGCGGGAGCACAGATACGCAGTATTTT,CSAPAPSGSTDTQYF
TRBJ2-7,TRBV28,many,.,TGTGCCAGCAGTTTAAAGGTCCACGAGCAGTACTTC,CASSLKVHEQYF
TRBJ2-7,TRBV28,many,TRBD1,TGTGCCAGCAGCCAAGACAGGGGGCAAAACGAGCAGTACTTC,CASSQDRGQNEQYF
TRBJ1-1,TRBV4-1,few,.,TGCGCCAGCAGCCAAGCCTCAACCGGGGCGCACACTGAAGCTTTCTTT,CASSQASTGAHTEAFF
TRBJ1-5,TRBV20-1,few,TRBD1,TGCAGTGCGGTAGGGACAGGGGGCCTCAATCAGCCCCAGCATTTT,CSAVGTGGLNQPQHF
TRBJ2-7,TRBV5-1,.,.,TGCGCCAGCAGCGGCCAGCCGGGGGACGAGCAGTACTTC,CASSGQPGDEQYF
TRBJ1-5,TRBV12-3/TRBV12-4,.,TRBD1,TGTGCCAGCAGTAGACAGGGAGGTAAGGGCAATCAGCCCCAGCATTTT,CASSRQGGKGNQPQHF
TRBJ2-5,TRBV9,once,.,TGTGCCAGCAGCGCTAGAAACTGGCGCGGCCAAGGGACCCAGTACTTC,CASSARNWRGQGTQYF
TRBJ2-7,TRBV13,.,TRBD2,TGTGCCAGCAGCTTAGGCGGGCTAGCGGGAAACGAGCAGTACTTC,CASSLGGLAGNEQYF
TRBJ2-7,TRBV20-1,.,.,TGCAGTGCTAGATACCCCTTGGATTACGAGCAGTACTTC,CSARYPLDYEQYF
TRBJ2-4,TRBV20-1,.,.,TGCAGTGCCAAAGGGGGGGCTTTAGCCAAAAACATTCAGTACTTC,CSAKGGALAKNIQYF
TRBJ1-1,TRBV2,.,.,TGTGCCAGCAGATACAGGGACGGGAACACTGAAGCTTTCTTT,CASRYRDGNTEAFF
TRBJ1-5,TRBV6-1,many,.,TGTGCCAGCAGTGAGAGGACAGTATTCAATCAGCCCCAGCATTTT,CASSERTVFNQPQHF
TRBJ2-7,TRBV12-3/TRBV12-4,many,.,TGTGCCAGCAGTATCAGGGACTACGAGCAGTACTTC,CASSIRDYEQYF
TRBJ2-5,TRBV3-1,many,.,TGTGCCAGCAGCCCTCAGGGTTTCCAAGAGACCCAGTACTTC,CASSPQGFQETQYF
TRBJ1-1,TRBV28,many,.,TGTGCCAGCAGTTTGTCCGGACGGATGAACACTGAAGCTTTCTTT,CASSLSGRMNTEAFF
TRBJ2-5,TRBV6-1,many,.,TGTGCCAGCAATCAGTCTGGGCGGTGGGGCCAAGAGACCCAGTACTTC,CASNQSGRWGQETQYF
TRBJ1-4,TRBV27,few,.,TGTGCCACTGCGGCGCTTACTAATGAAAAACTGTTTTTT,CATAALTNEKLFF